The 9 T cell receptor beta chains below were found in one sample sequenced in a study of Graves' ophthalmopathy and Graves' hyperthyroidism. Scientists amplified the TCR beta CDR3 regions from RNA transcripts. HTBI primers primed a first-round RT-PCR, and a second-round multiplex PCR followed. TCRdb processed the multiplex PCR reads anew with MiXCR; each CDR3 protein has one entry. The sample shows a few hundred thousand distinct CDR3 sequences, about 16% of them seen only once. The sequencing sample was made of peripheral blood. Every receptor here comes from a woman in her late teens or twenties with stable Graves' hyperthyroidism.

This clonotype appeared many times. This chain joins TRBV2 and TRBJ1-2, with a weak D call TRBD1 (5 bases). Trimming removed 6 bases from V and 7 bases from J, with 18 bases in between. The CDR3 has 14 residues. Germline V lookup: CDR1 SNHLY, CDR2 FYNNEI. The CDR3 spells CASRVRDTARGYTF. CDR3 sequence (DNA): TGTGCCAGCAGGGTCAGGGATACCGCGCGTGGCTACACCTTC.

The chain carries TRBV20-1 and TRBJ1-2; 9 nucleotides align to TRBD1. Germline V CDR1 and CDR2: DFQATT, SNEGSKA (reference sequence). The trim removed 0 bases at V and 7 bases at J, leaving 9 bases unmatched. The CDR3 consists of 15 residues. The CDR3 protein is CSARDRWTGAGGYTF. CDR3 DNA sequence: TGCAGTGCTAGAGATCGATGGACAGGGGCAGGTGGCTACACCTTC.

This clonotype appeared a few times. J is TRBJ1-5 and V is TRBV20-1; TRBD1 might be the D (6 bases). This CDR3 contains 12 residues. Per germline, CDR1 DFQATT and CDR2 SNEGSKA (reference sequence). V was cut by 4 bases and J by 4 bases, with 8 bases left in between. CDR3 sequence reads: CSATTGNQPQHF. For the CDR3, the DNA is TGCAGTGCTACTACAGGGAATCAGCCCCAGCATTTT.

The V and J genes are TRBV4-2 and TRBJ1-5, with TRBD1 matching 8 bases. V shed 5 bases, J shed 0 bases, and the junction held 3 bases outside the gene matches. Germline assignment: CDR1 LGHNA and CDR2 YNFKEQ. This CDR3 comprises 15 residues. DNA for the CDR3: TGTGCCAGCAGCTCACAGGGGGATAGCAATCAGCCCCAGCATTTT. Translating it yields CASSSQGDSNQPQHF.

This clonotype was counted at least ten times. The V and J genes are TRBV29-1 and TRBJ2-7, with TRBD1 matching over 10 bases. Losses at the gene ends were 6 bases for V and 3 bases for J; bases not matched to a gene: 11. CDR3 length: 15 residues. Germline CDR1 reads SQVTM; CDR2 reads ANQGSEA. CDR3 residues: CSVQGTGVKFYEQYF. The DNA of the CDR3 is TGCAGCGTGCAGGGGACAGGGGTGAAGTTCTACGAGCAGTACTTC.

CDR3 residues: CASSYVVGGGTEAFF. The CDR3 DNA reads as TGTGCCAGCAGTTACGTGGTCGGAGGAGGCACTGAAGCTTTCTTT. The chain links TRBV6-5 to TRBJ1-1; D gene unclear. Germline V gene sequence: CDR1 MNHEY, CDR2 SVGAGI. V was pared by 2 bases and J by 4 bases, with 14 bases between. The CDR3 is 15 residues long.

On this clonotype itself: Since a much larger clone is just one base distant, this may be a read error. The J gene is TRBJ1-5, the V gene TRBV27; D is possibly TRBD1 (5 bases). V was trimmed by 2 bases and J by 4 bases, leaving 12 bases between them. Germline V gene sequence: CDR1 MNHEY, CDR2 SMNVEV (reference sequence). The CDR3 has 15 amino acids. CDR3 sequence: CASSLDGDWNQPQHF. In DNA form, the CDR3 reads TGTGCCAGCAGTTTAGATGGGGACTGGAATCAGCCCCAGCATTTT.

This clonotype has a count of ten or more. The gene calls are TRBV28 and TRBJ2-7; a possible D gene is TRBD1 (5 bases). The V gene lost 4 bases and the J gene lost 5 bases, with 9 bases spanning the gap. Germline loops: CDR1 MDHEN, CDR2 SYDVKM. The CDR3 is 12 residues long. The CDR3 coding sequence is TGTGCCAGCAGTTGGACAAAGGACGAGCAGTACTTC. Its protein is CASSWTKDEQYF. The full variable domain, in which reference TRBV28 and TRBJ2-7 provide the parts outside the CDR3, is DVKVTQSSRYLVKRTGEKVFLECVQDMDHENMFWYRQDPGLGLRLIYFSYDVKMKEKGDIPEGYSVSREKKERFSLILESASTNQTSMYLCASSWTKDEQYFGPGTRLTVT.

This clonotype was seen more than once but under ten times. This rearrangement joins TRBV19 to TRBJ2-2; 12 bases agree with TRBD1. Germline loops: CDR1 LNHDA, CDR2 SQIVND (reference sequence). The CDR3 consists of 18 residues. Losses at the gene ends were 4 bases for V and 4 bases for J; bases not matched to a gene: 10. CDR3 residues: CASSSPGTGGTVTGELFF. DNA of the CDR3: TGTGCCAGTAGTAGTCCCGGGACAGGGGGCACAGTCACCGGGGAGCTGTTTTTT. The full variable domain, in which reference TRBV19 and TRBJ2-2 provide the parts outside the CDR3, is DGGITQSPKYLFRKEGQNVTLSCEQNLNHDAMYWYRQDPGQGLRLIYYSQIVNDFQKGDIAEGYSVSREKKESFPLTVTSAQKNPTAFYLCASSSPGTGGTVTGELFFGEGSRLTVL.